The 30 T cell receptor beta chains presented below share a single source sample, sequenced in a study of T cells in women clearing cervical HPV infection. Sequencing was performed with immunoSEQ multiplex PCR; in TCRdb, only in-frame clones are kept and a portion is missing. This listing includes over 9,500 clones. Sequenced material: blood buffy coat. The source of these receptors is a woman aged 18-70 years with a cervical HPV16 infection that either progressed to CIN3+ or cleared (not recorded which).

In the case of this clone: Read coverage stops 3 residues before the CDR3 terminus; the germline J gene supplies the remainder. The chain recombines TRBV20-1 with TRBJ2-2; weak D call: TRBD1 (6 bases). CDR1 is DFQATT and CDR2 is SNEGSKA in the germline V gene (reference sequence). The CDR3 spans 14 residues. V was pared by 3 bases and J by 1 base, with 9 bases between. The sequenced CDR3 bases are TGCAGTGCTAGGTGGGGACAGAACACCGGGGAG. Its translation is CSARWGQNTGE. The complete CDR3 reads CSARWGQNTGELFF.

Details on this clone: The read halts 3 residues ahead of the CDR3 end, with the missing end drawn from the germline J gene. This chain connects TRBV6-2 or TRBV6-3 to TRBJ1-3; D perhaps matches TRBD1 (6 bases). In germline, CDR1 is MNHEY, CDR2 SVGEGT. Between the trimmed V and J ends, which lost 6 bases and 2 bases, there was a span of 11 bases. CDR3 size: 14 residues. The CDR3 loop reads CASSTRGTGNTIYF. CDR3 DNA (partial): TGTGCCAGCAGCACGAGGGGGACTGGAAACACC.

With respect to this clone: The CDR3 end is not reached by the read, which stops 3 residues before it; the germline J gene fills it in. V and J are TRBV30 and TRBJ2-5; no clear D. V was pared by 3 bases and J by 5 bases, with 19 bases between. This CDR3 is 15 amino acids long. Per the germline V gene, CDR1 is GTSNPN and CDR2 is SVGIG (reference sequence). The CDR3 is CAWRAQLHSWETQYF. The DNA read from the CDR3 is TGTGCCTGGAGAGCCCAACTTCATTCTTGGGAGACC.

Note on this clone: The CDR3 is cut off 3 residues early in the read; its end comes from the germline J gene. The chain uses TRBV27 and TRBJ1-2, with 9 bases aligning to TRBD1. The CDR3 length is 16 residues. Germline V CDR1 and CDR2: MNHEY, SMNVEV (reference sequence). The V gene end was trimmed by 0 bases and the J gene end by 4 bases; junction bases not matched to a gene: 6. CDR3 in amino acids: CASSLSMGQGSYGYTF. The covered CDR3 bases are TGTGCCAGCAGTTTATCGATGGGACAGGGATCCTATGGC.

As for this clone: The sequence runs out 3 residues before the end of the CDR3; the remainder is reconstructed from the germline J gene. This rearrangement joins TRBV5-1 to TRBJ1-2; a possible D gene is TRBD1 (6 bases). The CDR3 covers 16 residues. V was cut by 0 bases and J by 4 bases, with 16 bases left in between. Per the germline V gene, CDR1 is SGHRS and CDR2 is YFSETQ. The CDR3 sequence is CASSLAVGADGYGYTF. The covered CDR3 bases are TGCGCCAGCAGCTTGGCCGTGGGGGCGGACGGCTATGGC.

This clone ranks as medium-sized in terms of frequency. The read is 3 residues too short to cover the CDR3 end, so that end is filled in from the germline J gene. The chain links TRBV7-3 to TRBJ2-3, with TRBD2 matching 10 bases. The CDR3 loop spans 15 amino acids. Germline trimming cut 1 base from V and 6 bases from J; bases unmatched to any gene: 4. CDR1 and CDR2 from the germline V gene are SGHTA and FQGTGA. CDR3 amino acids: CASSLSSGGSDTQYF. The part of the CDR3 DNA that was read is TGTGCCAGCAGCTTAAGTAGCGGGGGGTCGGATACG.

Regarding this clone: Sequencing ends 3 residues short of the CDR3 end; the germline J gene provides the rest. This chain links TRBV6-4 with TRBJ1-2, with TRBD1 matching over 8 bases. This CDR3 has 15 residues. Germline CDR1 MRHNA, CDR2 SNTAGT. Losses at the gene ends were 3 bases for V and 4 bases for J; bases not matched to a gene: 7. CDR3 amino acids: CASSDTAGGGYGYTF. CDR3 DNA (partial): TGTGCCAGCAGTGATACGGCAGGGGGCGGCTATGGC.

In the case of this clone: The read finishes 3 residues shy of the CDR3 end, and the germline J gene is used to complete it. V usage is TRBV2 and J usage is TRBJ1-2, with a possible D match to TRBD1 (6 bases). Germline-derived CDR1 and CDR2 are SNHLY and FYNNEI. This CDR3 has 15 residues. The CDR3 DNA, read in part, is TGTGCCAGCAGTGAAAGCGGGGGCTCACAGTACGAC. Protein: CASSESGGSQYD. The CDR3 in its entirety is CASSESGGSQYDYTF.

A note on this clone: Read sequence stops 3 residues before the CDR3 end, and the germline J gene provides the missing end. V and J are TRBV7-3 and TRBJ2-3, with D possibly matching TRBD1 (5 bases). The CDR3 has 13 amino acids. The germline V gene encodes CDR1 SGHTA and CDR2 FQGTGA. The CDR3 loop reads CASSPTAQETQYF. The sequenced part of the CDR3 DNA is TGTGCCAGCAGCCCGACAGCGCAAGAGACG. The variable domain in full, with the rest retrieved from reference TRBV7-3 and TRBJ2-3, is GAGVSQTPSNKVTEKGKYVELRCDPISGHTALYWYRQSLGQGPEFLIYFQGTGAADDSGLPNDRFFAVRPEGSVSTLKIQRTERGDSAVYLCASSPTAQETQYFGPGTRLTVL.

Regarding this clone: The read is 3 residues too short to cover the CDR3 end, so that end is filled in from the germline J gene. The chain carries TRBV7-9 and TRBJ2-7; no clear D gene. With 7 bases removed from V and 0 bases from J, the gap between germline ends came to 16 bases. The germline gives CDR1 SEHNR, CDR2 FQNEAQ (reference sequence). The CDR3 sequence is 15 residues long. CDR3 protein: CASIPPTVDSYEQYF. CDR3 DNA, as far as it was read: TGTGCCAGCATCCCCCCTACAGTTGACTCCTACGAG.

Incomplete CDR3 DNA: TGTGCCAGCAGCTCGGGGACAGGGGGTAACTACGAG. The encoded protein is CASSSGTGGNYE. The entire CDR3 protein is CASSSGTGGNYEQYF. The rearrangement uses TRBV7-9 and TRBJ2-7; 11 bases are a match to TRBD1. The read ends 3 residues early relative to the CDR3; the germline J gene fills the gap. The V and J ends lost 4 bases and 3 bases, in that order; junction bases with no gene match: 5. CDR1 is SEHNR and CDR2 is FQNEAQ in the germline V gene (reference sequence). The CDR3 loop spans 15 amino acids.

As regards this clone: The read stops 3 residues short of the end of the CDR3; the missing end is completed from the germline J gene. The rearrangement links TRBV4-1 to TRBJ2-7; 7 bases agree with TRBD2. V lost 0 bases to trimming and J lost 0 bases; unmatched junction nucleotides: 5. Germline V gene sequence: CDR1 MGHRA, CDR2 YSYEKL. The CDR3 contains 16 residues. CDR3 DNA (partial): TGCGCCAGCAGCCAAGAGAGGCTAGCGGCCTCCTACGAG. It specifies CASSQERLAASYE. Given in full, the CDR3 is CASSQERLAASYEQYF.

Details on this clone: The read falls 3 residues short of the CDR3 end, and the missing part is taken from the germline J gene. The chain uses TRBV7-2 and TRBJ1-2; no definite D call. The germline V gene encodes CDR1 SGHTA and CDR2 FQGNSA. The V and J ends lost 0 bases and 4 bases respectively, with 12 bases between them. The CDR3 contains 15 residues. The CDR3 reads CASSLAAGSGYGYTF. The sequenced CDR3 bases are TGTGCCAGCAGCTTAGCAGCGGGCTCCGGCTATGGC.

Concerning this clone itself: The read gets to within 3 residues of the CDR3 end, and the germline J gene fills in the rest. The V gene is TRBV29-1, the J gene TRBJ2-5; D unresolved. The V end lost 0 bases, the J end lost 7 bases, and 15 bases lay between the germline ends. This CDR3 contains 14 residues. The germline gives CDR1 SQVTM, CDR2 ANQGSEA. The CDR3 bases that were read are TGCAGCGTTGAAGATCAGGCTGCCGCAATGACC. Protein product: CSVEDQAAAMT. In full, the CDR3 is CSVEDQAAAMTQYF.

As regards this clone: The CDR3 end is not reached by the read, which stops 3 residues before it; the germline J gene fills it in. V is TRBV18 and J is TRBJ2-4; TRBD1 aligns across 9 bases. This CDR3 has 15 residues. Germline CDR1 is KGHSH and CDR2 is LQKENI. The covered CDR3 bases are TGTGCCAGCTCACGCGGGACAGGGCCCGCTCATGGT. Residues: CASSRGTGPAHG. The entire CDR3 sequence reads CASSRGTGPAHGQYF.

This clone registers medium-sized by frequency. The CDR3 goes on 3 residues after the read ends, and that part is filled in from the germline J gene. The chain uses TRBV7-9 and TRBJ2-4; 7 nucleotides line up with TRBD1. Germline trimming cut 5 bases from V and 8 bases from J; bases unmatched to any gene: 6. The germline CDR1 and CDR2 sequences are SEHNR and FQNEAQ (reference sequence). The CDR3 runs to 13 residues. CDR3 protein: CASSPPGGYIQYF. CDR3 DNA (partial): TGTGCCAGCAGCCCACCAGGGGGTTACATT. Based on the CDR3 plus reference TRBV7-9 and TRBJ2-4, the full variable domain is DTGVSQNPRHKITKRGQNVTFRCDPISEHNRLYWYRQTLGQGPEFLTYFQNEAQLEKSRLLSDRFSAERPKGSFSTLEIQRTEQGDSAMYLCASSPPGGYIQYFGAGTRLSVL.

A word on this clone: The read terminates 3 residues ahead of where the CDR3 ends, so the germline J gene completes it. This chain uses TRBV5-6 with TRBJ2-3, with D possibly TRBD2 on 6 matching bases. The germline V gene encodes CDR1 SGHDT and CDR2 YYEEEE. The CDR3 is made up of 14 amino acids. The part of the CDR3 DNA that was read is TGTGCCAGCAGCTTGGCCCCGGGGGATCAGCCG. This gives the protein CASSLAPGDQP. In full, the CDR3 is CASSLAPGDQPQYF.

In terms of frequency, this clone is medium-sized. The read finishes 3 residues shy of the CDR3 end, and the germline J gene is used to complete it. V gene TRBV7-2 combines with J gene TRBJ2-3; 7 bases match TRBD1. The germline V gene has CDR1 SGHTA and CDR2 FQGNSA. The V segment lost 0 bases and the J segment 0 bases; nucleotides outside the gene matches: 0. CDR3 length: 15 amino acids. The CDR3 here is CASSLAGQSTDTQYF. CDR3 DNA (partial): TGTGCCAGCAGCTTAGCGGGACAGAGCACAGATACG.

The CDR3 DNA, read in part, is TGTGCCAGCAGCTTAGTGGGACTAGGTCTCTACGAG. Protein product: CASSLVGLGLYE. The whole CDR3 protein is CASSLVGLGLYEQYF. The chain joins TRBV7-2 to TRBJ2-7; 8 bases match TRBD2. The read terminates 3 residues ahead of where the CDR3 ends, so the germline J gene completes it. V was clipped by 1 base and J by 3 bases; unmatched bases: 5. The V gene's germline CDR1 is SGHTA and CDR2 FQGNSA. CDR3 length: 15 residues.

Of note for this clone: The read ends 3 residues before the CDR3 terminus; that terminus is restored from the germline J gene. The chain employs TRBV7-6 and TRBJ2-5; TRBD2 matches 7 bases. The trim removed 0 bases at V and 1 base at J, leaving 2 bases unmatched. Germline lookup yields CDR1 SGHVS and CDR2 FNYEAQ. The CDR3 is 15 residues long. CDR3 DNA (partial): TGTGCCAGCAGCTTAGCGGGGGGGGGCCAAGAGACC. Its translation: CASSLAGGGQET. The complete CDR3 sequence is CASSLAGGGQETQYF.

Worth noting for this clone: The sequence runs out 3 residues before the end of the CDR3; the remainder is reconstructed from the germline J gene. The rearrangement uses TRBV19 and TRBJ2-5; perhaps D is TRBD1 or TRBD2 (5 bases each). Germline V gene sequence: CDR1 LNHDA, CDR2 SQIVND (reference sequence). The length of the CDR3 is 15 residues. V was clipped by 6 bases and J by 4 bases, with 18 bases between them. This chain's CDR3 is CASSPTRGAGETQYF. CDR3 DNA (partial): TGTGCCAGTAGCCCGACGAGAGGGGCCGGAGAGACC.

Worth noting for this clone: The CDR3 extends 3 residues past the end of the read, so its final part is completed from the germline J gene. The chain recombines TRBV7-9 with TRBJ2-3; D is undetermined. Germline assignment: CDR1 SEHNR and CDR2 FQNEAQ (reference sequence). V dropped 2 bases and J dropped 4 bases, with 7 bases sitting between them. The CDR3 spans 13 residues. The CDR3 loop is CASSLYLADTQYF. CDR3 DNA, as far as it was read: TGTGCCAGCAGCTTATACTTGGCAGATACG. Looking up the rest from reference TRBV7-9 and TRBJ2-3 gives the full variable domain: DTGVSQNPRHKITKRGQNVTFRCDPISEHNRLYWYRQTLGQGPEFLTYFQNEAQLEKSRLLSDRFSAERPKGSFSTLEIQRTEQGDSAMYLCASSLYLADTQYFGPGTRLTVL.

In the case of this clone: The read falls 3 residues short of the CDR3 end, and the missing part is taken from the germline J gene. This sequence joins TRBV5-1 and TRBJ2-3; D ambiguous. Trimming removed 2 bases at V and 2 bases at J, with 12 bases between. CDR3 length: 15 residues. Per the germline V gene, CDR1 is SGHRS and CDR2 is YFSETQ. Partial CDR3 DNA: TGCGCCAGCAGCTTCTCCGGTCGCCACACAGATACG. Translated, it gives CASSFSGRHTDT. From start to end, the CDR3 is CASSFSGRHTDTQYF.

Points on this clone: The sequence runs out 3 residues before the end of the CDR3; the remainder is reconstructed from the germline J gene. J is TRBJ1-3 and V is TRBV5-4; perhaps TRBD1 as D (6 bases). CDR1 and CDR2 (germline): SGHNT, YYREEE (reference sequence). This CDR3 has 14 residues. V lost 4 bases and J 4 bases, leaving 12 bases between the germline ends. The sequenced CDR3 bases are TGTGCCAGCAGCGCTACAGGGTACGGAAACACC. This sequence encodes CASSATGYGNT. The full CDR3 reads CASSATGYGNTIYF.

Turning to this clone: The read comes to an end 3 residues before the CDR3 does, leaving the germline J gene to fill in the end. This chain links TRBV7-6 with TRBJ2-1; 8 positions match TRBD2. This CDR3 comprises 16 residues. The trim removed 5 bases at V and 2 bases at J, leaving 8 bases unmatched. CDR1 SGHVS and CDR2 FNYEAQ come from the germline V gene. CDR3 amino acids: CASSTRTSSPYNEQFF. CDR3 DNA, as far as it was read: TGTGCCAGCAGCACCCGGACTAGCAGCCCCTACAATGAG.

As to this clone: The read stops 3 residues short of the end of the CDR3; the missing end is completed from the germline J gene. The rearrangement uses TRBV6-4 and TRBJ2-5; no reliable D call. In germline, CDR1 is MRHNA, CDR2 SNTAGT. The CDR3 sequence is 14 residues long. With 4 bases removed from V and 4 bases from J, the gap between germline ends came to 13 bases. CDR3 sequence reads: CASSVPDSAETQYF. Incomplete CDR3 DNA: TGTGCCAGCAGTGTCCCAGACTCCGCAGAGACC.

Remarks on this clone: The CDR3 is cut off 3 residues early in the read; its end comes from the germline J gene. The chain employs TRBV12-5 and TRBJ2-7, with 8 bases aligning to TRBD1. This CDR3 is built from 15 residues. Unmatched junction bases numbered 4, after V lost 0 bases and J lost 3 bases. In germline, CDR1 is LGHNT, CDR2 FRNRAP. The CDR3 bases that were read are TGTGCTAGTGGTTTGGTGTACAGGGGGAGCTACGAG. This codes for CASGLVYRGSYE. The whole CDR3 sequence is CASGLVYRGSYEQYF. The full variable domain, with the rest looked up from reference TRBV12-5 and TRBJ2-7, is DARVTQTPRHKVTEMGQEVTMRCQPILGHNTVFWYRQTMMQGLELLAYFRNRAPLDDSGMPKDRFSAEMPDATLATLKIQPSEPRDSAVYFCASGLVYRGSYEQYFGPGTRLTVT.

The CDR3 here is CASTLALNEQFF. The part of the CDR3 DNA that was read is TGTGCCAGCACTCTAGCGCTCAATGAG. V usage is TRBV7-9 and J usage is TRBJ2-1; possible D gene TRBD2, 6 bases. Read coverage stops 3 residues before the CDR3 terminus; the germline J gene supplies the remainder. CDR3 length equals 12 residues. Trimming removed 7 bases at V and 6 bases at J, with 10 bases between. Germline assignment: CDR1 SEHNR and CDR2 FQNEAQ (reference sequence).

Turning to this clone: Coverage ceases 3 residues before the CDR3 finishes, and the germline J gene fills in the end. The chain joins TRBV20-1 to TRBJ2-2; no clear D gene. Germline V CDR1 and CDR2: DFQATT, SNEGSKA (reference sequence). V dropped 6 bases and J dropped 6 bases, with 14 bases sitting between them. This CDR3 is built from 13 residues. The part of the CDR3 DNA that was read is TGCAGTGCGACTCCCTCCCCCCCCGGGGAG. Its translation: CSATPSPPGE. The CDR3 as a whole reads CSATPSPPGELFF.

As regards this clone: The CDR3 goes on 3 residues after the read ends, and that part is filled in from the germline J gene. This sequence joins TRBV20-1 and TRBJ2-2, with TRBD1 identical over 8 bases. CDR3 length equals 14 residues. CDR1 and CDR2 from the germline V gene are DFQATT and SNEGSKA (reference sequence). This CDR3 is CSAKIGQGNEKLFF. The DNA read from the CDR3 is TGCAGTGCTAAGATCGGACAGGGTAATGAAAAG.